This T cell receptor beta chain originates from a study of chemoradiotherapy in HPV16-positive cancers. Whole-study results and caveats: Better recurrence-free survival went with HPV-responsive T-cell expansion in HPV16-positive patients.

Some clones are missing from TCRdb's copy, which holds only in-frame ones; the method was immunoSEQ multiplex PCR. The sample contains thousands of clones, roughly 89% of which appear only once. Repertoires were sampled repeatedly during chemoradiotherapy. On this clone itself: Its antigen remains unidentified.

The germline V gene has CDR1 SGDLS and CDR2 YYNGEE. The CDR3 spans 16 residues. J gave up 5 bases and V 0 bases, and 7 bases lay outside the gene matches. V is TRBV9 and J is TRBJ2-2; 7 nucleotides line up with TRBD1. Sequencing used tumor tissue, obtained from a patient who underwent chemoradiotherapy. The sequence was obtained from a human donor with HPV-associated anogenital cancer. In DNA form, the CDR3 reads TGTGCCAGCAGCGTAGATGACAGGGACCTAACCGGGGAGCTGTTTTTT. Residues: CASSVDDRDLTGELFF.